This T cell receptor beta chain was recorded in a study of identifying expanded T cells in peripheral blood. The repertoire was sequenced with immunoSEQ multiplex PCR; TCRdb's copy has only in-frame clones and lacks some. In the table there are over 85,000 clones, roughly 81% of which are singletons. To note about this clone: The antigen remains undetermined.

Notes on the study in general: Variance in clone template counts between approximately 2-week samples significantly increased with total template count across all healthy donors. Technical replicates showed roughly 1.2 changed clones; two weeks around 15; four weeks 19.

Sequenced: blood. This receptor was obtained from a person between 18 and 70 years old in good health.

Written as DNA, the CDR3 is TGTGCCATCACTATGGGACAGGGGGGTGCCGATACGCAGTATTTT. Its protein product is CAITMGQGGADTQYF. The chain couples TRBV10-3 to TRBJ2-3; 11 bases line up with TRBD1. The CDR3 has 15 amino acids. The V gene's germline CDR1 is ENHRY and CDR2 SYGVKD. The junction had 9 bases not matched to a gene; V was cut back by 7 bases and J by 6 bases.